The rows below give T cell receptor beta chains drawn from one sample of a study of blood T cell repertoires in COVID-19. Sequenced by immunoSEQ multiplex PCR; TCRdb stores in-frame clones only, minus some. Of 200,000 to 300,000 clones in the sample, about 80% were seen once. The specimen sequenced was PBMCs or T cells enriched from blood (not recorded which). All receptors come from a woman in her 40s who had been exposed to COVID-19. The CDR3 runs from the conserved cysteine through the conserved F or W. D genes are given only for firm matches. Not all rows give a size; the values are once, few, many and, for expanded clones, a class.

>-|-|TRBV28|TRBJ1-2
TGTGCCAGCAGTGGTGACGGACTCTATGGCTACACCTTC
CASSGDGLYGYTF
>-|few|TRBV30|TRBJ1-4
TGTGCCTGGAGGCAGTCAAATGAAAAACTGTTTTTT
CAWRQSNEKLFF
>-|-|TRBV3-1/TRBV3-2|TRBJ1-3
TGTGCCAGCAGCCATGGGCAGGGATCAGCTGGAAACACCATATATTTT
CASSHGQGSAGNTIYF
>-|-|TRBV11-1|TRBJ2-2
TGTGCCAGCAGCTTCGCCCGGGGAACTATCGGGGAGCTGTTTTTT
CASSFARGTIGELFF
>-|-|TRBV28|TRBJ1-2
TGTGCCAGCAGTCTACCTACCACTGGCTACACCTTC
CASSLPTTGYTF
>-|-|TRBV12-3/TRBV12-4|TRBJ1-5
TGTGCCAGCAGTTTATTAAGGCGGCAGCCCCAGCATTTT
CASSLLRRQPQHF
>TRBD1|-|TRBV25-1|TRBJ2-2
TGTGCCAGTATAGGACAGGGTGGAGGGACCCGACACACCGGGGAGCTGTTTTTT
CASIGQGGGTRHTGELFF
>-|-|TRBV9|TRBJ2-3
TGTGCCAGCAGCGTAGCGCTAGCCGGTGGCACAGATACGCAGTATTTT
CASSVALAGGTDTQYF
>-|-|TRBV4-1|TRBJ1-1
TGCGCCAGCAGCCAAGAAAGAGGGCAGGGGTCCACTGAAGCTTTCTTT
CASSQERGQGSTEAFF
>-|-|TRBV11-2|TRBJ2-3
TGTGCCAGCAGCCCTCTAAGGGGAACAGATACGCAGTATTTT
CASSPLRGTDTQYF
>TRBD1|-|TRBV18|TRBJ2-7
TGTGCCAGCTCACGGTCGGGGGGACAGGGTGGCTACGAGCAGTACTTC
CASSRSGGQGGYEQYF
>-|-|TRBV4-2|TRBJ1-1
TGTGCCAGCACCTGGGGCAGGGACACTGAAGCTTTCTTT
CASTWGRDTEAFF
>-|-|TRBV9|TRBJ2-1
TGTGCCAGCAGCGTAGCTATGGGAGGGGGCTACAATGAGCAGTTCTTC
CASSVAMGGGYNEQFF
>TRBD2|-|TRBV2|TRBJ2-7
TGTGCCAGCAGTGGGGCCGGGACTAGCGGGGGGGAGGACTCCTACGAGCAGTACTTC
CASSGAGTSGGEDSYEQYF
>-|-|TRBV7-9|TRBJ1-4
TGTGCCAGCAGCCCCAACCTCCCTATTGCAACTAATGAAAAACTGTTTTTT
CASSPNLPIATNEKLFF
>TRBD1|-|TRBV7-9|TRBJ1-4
TGTGCCAGCAGCCTGTCCGGGACAGGGTTAAATGAAAAACTGTTTTTT
CASSLSGTGLNEKLFF
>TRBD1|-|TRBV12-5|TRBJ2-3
TGTGCTAGTGGACCGACAGGGGCCCCTACAGATACGCAGTATTTT
CASGPTGAPTDTQYF
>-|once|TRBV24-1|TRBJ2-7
TGTGCCACCAGTGATTTGCGACCGGGAATTGAGGGCGAGCAGTACTTC
CATSDLRPGIEGEQYF
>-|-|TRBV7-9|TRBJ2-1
TGTGCCAGCAGCTCGAGCAATGAGCAGTTCTTC
CASSSSNEQFF
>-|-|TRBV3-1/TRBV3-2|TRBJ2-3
TGTGCCAGCAGCCAAGTAGGGGAAGGTACGCAGTATTTT
CASSQVGEGTQYF
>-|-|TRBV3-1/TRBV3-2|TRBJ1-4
TGTGCCAGCAGCCCAAGGGGGAAGGGTGAAAAACTGTTTTTT
CASSPRGKGEKLFF
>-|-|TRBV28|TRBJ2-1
TGTGCCAGCAGTTGGGGAACGACAGACAATGAGCAGTTCTTC
CASSWGTTDNEQFF
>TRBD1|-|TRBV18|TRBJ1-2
TGTGCCAGCTCACCCGGGACAGGGGAAGGGATAGGTGGCTACACCTTC
CASSPGTGEGIGGYTF
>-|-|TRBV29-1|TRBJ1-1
TGCAGCGTTGAAGCCACTAATGAGGACTGGGGCACTGAAGCTTTCTTT
CSVEATNEDWGTEAFF
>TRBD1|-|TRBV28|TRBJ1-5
TGTGCCAGCAGGACCCCAGGGGGAAATCAGCCCCAGCATTTT
CASRTPGGNQPQHF
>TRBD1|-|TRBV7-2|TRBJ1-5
TGTGCCAGCAGCTCGACAGGGTGGGTGGGCAATCAGCCCCAGCATTTT
CASSSTGWVGNQPQHF
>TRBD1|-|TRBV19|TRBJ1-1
TGTGCCAGTAGTCTTTCTAGGGGGCGGTTGGTTGAAGCTTTCTTT
CASSLSRGRLVEAFF
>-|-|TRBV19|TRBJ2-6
TGTGCCGGGGGGGCTAGCTCTGGGGCCAACGTCCTGACTTTC
CAGGASSGANVLTF
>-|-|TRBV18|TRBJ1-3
TGTGCCAGCTCACCAGGGAGCTCTGGAAACACCATATATTTT
CASSPGSSGNTIYF
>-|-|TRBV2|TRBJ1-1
TGTGCCAGCAGTGAGAGCCGTGCCACTGAAGCTTTCTTT
CASSESRATEAFF
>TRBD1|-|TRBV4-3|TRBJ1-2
TGCGCCAGCAGCCAAGATCGACAGGGGGGTTATGGCTACACCTTC
CASSQDRQGGYGYTF
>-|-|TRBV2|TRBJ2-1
TGTGCCAGCAGTGAATCAGGGACTTTAAATGAGCAGTTCTTC
CASSESGTLNEQFF
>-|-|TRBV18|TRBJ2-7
TGTGCCAGCTCACCATTGCAGGCTAGCGAATCGTACGAGCAGTACTTC
CASSPLQASESYEQYF
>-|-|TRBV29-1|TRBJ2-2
TGCAGCGTTGAACAGCGGAACACCGGGGAGCTGTTTTTT
CSVEQRNTGELFF
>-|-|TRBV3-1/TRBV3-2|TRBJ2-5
TGTGCCAGCAGCCGTCGGACAGAAGAGACCCAGTACTTC
CASSRRTEETQYF
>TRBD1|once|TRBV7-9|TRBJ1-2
TGTGCCAGCAGCTTGGAACAGGGGCATGGCTACACCTTC
CASSLEQGHGYTF
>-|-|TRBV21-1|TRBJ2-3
TGTGCCAGAACGGACAGGGGCGTTAAGGGAAATACGCAGTATTTT
CARTDRGVKGNTQYF
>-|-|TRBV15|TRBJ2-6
TGTGCCACCAGCAGAGATCCCGCTGGGGCCAACGTCCTGACTTTC
CATSRDPAGANVLTF
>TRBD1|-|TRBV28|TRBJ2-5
TGTGCCAGCAGTCTGAACGACAGGGGGCATGAGGAGGAGACCCAGTACTTC
CASSLNDRGHEEETQYF
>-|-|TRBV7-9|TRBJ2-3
TGTGCCAGCAGCCCAAACACAGATACGCAGTATTTT
CASSPNTDTQYF
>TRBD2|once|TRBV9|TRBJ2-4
TGTGCCAGCAGCGTAGCTGGACGGGGGGGCCGAGACATTCAGTACTTC
CASSVAGRGGRDIQYF
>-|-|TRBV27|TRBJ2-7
TGTGCCAGCAGTTTCGGCGGTTACGAGCAGTACTTC
CASSFGGYEQYF
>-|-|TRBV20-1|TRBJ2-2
TGCAGTGCTAGTCCCGGGGCCGGGGAGCTGTTTTTT
CSASPGAGELFF
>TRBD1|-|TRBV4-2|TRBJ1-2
TGTGCCAGCAGCCTGAAGAGGGGGCCCTCTAACTATGGCTACACCTTC
CASSLKRGPSNYGYTF
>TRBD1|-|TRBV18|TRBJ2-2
TGTGCCAGCTCACGACAGGGCGGAAACACCGGGGAGCTGTTTTTT
CASSRQGGNTGELFF
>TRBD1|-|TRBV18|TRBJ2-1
TGTGCCAGCTCACTGAGGACAGGGGGCTACAATGAGCAGTTCTTC
CASSLRTGGYNEQFF
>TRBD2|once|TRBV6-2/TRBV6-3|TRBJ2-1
TGTGCCAGCAGTTCAAGCGGGGGGGCCTTTCTTTCGTTCTTC
CASSSSGGAFLSFF
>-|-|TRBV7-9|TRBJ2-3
TGTGCCAGCTTCATGGGGGGAGCAGATACGCAGTATTTT
CASFMGGADTQYF
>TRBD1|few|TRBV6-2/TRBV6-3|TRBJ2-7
TGTGCCAGCAGTAACCACAAGGACAGGGGCTACGAGCAGTACTTC
CASSNHKDRGYEQYF
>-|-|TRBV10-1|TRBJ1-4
TGCGCCAGTCAACGGTGGGGGCGGAATGAAAAACTGTTTTTT
CASQRWGRNEKLFF
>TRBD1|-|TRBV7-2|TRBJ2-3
TGTGCCAGCAGCCGGGACAGGGTTCAAGATACGCAGTATTTT
CASSRDRVQDTQYF
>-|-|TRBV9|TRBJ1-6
TGTGCCAGCAGCGCAACAACCCAGGGTAATTCACCCCTCCACTTT
CASSATTQGNSPLHF
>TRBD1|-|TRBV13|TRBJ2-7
TGTGCCAGCAGCCCCACAGGGGCAAAACGCGAGCAGTACTTC
CASSPTGAKREQYF